What follows are 4 T cell receptor beta chains derived from one specimen sequenced in a study of blood T cell repertoires in COVID-19. Some clones are missing from TCRdb's copy, which holds only in-frame ones; the method was immunoSEQ multiplex PCR. The data show approximately 330,000 clones, roughly 90% seen once. The source material was peripheral blood. Source of these receptors: a woman in her forties with COVID-19, enrolled during active disease.

The V call is TRBV7-9, the J call TRBJ1-6, with 7 bases that match TRBD1. The trim removed 3 bases at V and 6 bases at J, leaving 5 bases unmatched. Germline CDR1 and CDR2: SEHNR and FQNEAQ (reference sequence). The CDR3 covers 15 residues. The CDR3 region is CASSFRDSPNSPLHF. The CDR3 DNA is TGTGCCAGCAGCTTCCGGGACAGCCCTAATTCACCCCTCCACTTT.

The DNA for the CDR3 is TGTGCCAGCAGCTTCCGGGACAGGGGGGCAGATACGCAGTATTTT. Amino acid sequence: CASSFRDRGADTQYF. This chain connects TRBV11-1 to TRBJ2-3; TRBD1 matches 11 bases. The CDR3 is 15 amino acids. Germline lookup yields CDR1 SGHAT and CDR2 FQDESV (reference sequence). V was clipped by 3 bases and J by 4 bases; unmatched bases: 3. The full variable domain, rest sourced from reference TRBV11-1 and TRBJ2-3, is EAEVAQSPRYKITEKSQAVAFWCDPISGHATLYWYRQILGQGPELLVQFQDESVVDDSQLPKDRFSAERLKGVDSTLKIQPAELGDSAMYLCASSFRDRGADTQYFGPGTRLTVL.

The sample holds a few counts of this clone. Different DNA sequences within this sample yield the same CDR3. This chain uses TRBV27 with TRBJ1-5; weak D call: TRBD1 (5 bases). CDR3 length equals 14 residues. Germline CDR1 and CDR2: MNHEY and SMNVEV (reference sequence). Trimming shortened V by 3 bases and J by 3 bases, and 9 bases separated the two germline ends. The CDR3 region has the DNA TGTGCCAGCAGTTTTGGGGCAGACAATCAGCCCCAGCATTTT. It translates to CASSFGADNQPQHF.

This chain uses TRBV9 with TRBJ2-1, with 8 bases that match TRBD1. CDR1 is SGDLS and CDR2 is YYNGEE in the germline V gene. Germline trimming cut 2 bases from V and 8 bases from J; bases unmatched to any gene: 9. The CDR3 is made up of 15 amino acids. The CDR3 region has the DNA TGTGCCAGCAGCGTGTGGACAGGGCAGAGGGATGAGCAGTTCTTC. Amino acid sequence: CASSVWTGQRDEQFF.